This TCR beta chain is drawn from a study of shared clonotypes between healthy human individuals. The wider study: Contributing individuals were two females and three males aged 18 to 49. Findings and limits, study-wide: In having few donors, the study represented limited genetic and exposure-history diversity. Despite large depth, rarefaction showed incomplete sorted-subset sequencing. On the whole, naive subsets had larger estimated richness than memory subsets had.

This clone was seen a single time. Its cognate antigen is unknown. Some clones are missing from TCRdb's copy, which holds only in-frame ones; the method was immunoSEQ multiplex PCR. In the table there are some 1 million clones, about three quarters of which are singletons. V shed 5 bases and J shed 0 bases, with 17 bases lying between them. Per the germline V gene, CDR1 is SNHLY and CDR2 is FYNNEI. There are 17 residues in the CDR3. The chain couples TRBV2 to TRBJ1-3; unclear D gene. Sample: memory CD4+ T cells sorted from blood. Noted subset: CD45RA-negative fraction. The clonotype comes from a man aged 18 to 29 in good health. CDR3 nucleotides: TGTGCCAGCAGTACGAATAGAAAAGCATCCTCTGGAAACACCATATATTTT. Amino acid sequence: CASSTNRKASSGNTIYF.